The 10 T cell receptor beta chains below come from one sample, sequenced in a study of Graves' ophthalmopathy and Graves' hyperthyroidism. RNA transcripts yielded amplified TCR beta CDR3 regions. The first-round RT-PCR employed HTBI primers together with the Qiagen OneStep RT-PCR kit. A multiplex PCR was then performed as the second round. TCRdb re-derived calls from the multiplex PCR reads in MiXCR, one entry per CDR3 protein. The repertoire holds about 700,000 distinct CDR3 sequences, with 40% as singletons. Sequenced: peripheral blood. These TCRs come from an adult man with Graves' ophthalmopathy.

The chain joins TRBV9 to TRBJ1-6; no clear D gene. CDR1 and CDR2 (germline): SGDLS, YYNGEE. This CDR3 has 14 residues. The V end lost 5 bases, the J end lost 7 bases, and 13 bases lay between the germline ends. DNA of the CDR3: TGTGCCAGCAGTTGGACGGGGAGAAATTCACCCCTCCACTTT. Translating it yields CASSWTGRNSPLHF.

This clonotype has just one count. Germline is not matched at one junction end, which may reflect a read error. This sequence joins TRBV10-3 and TRBJ1-6; D is unresolved. Germline-derived CDR1 and CDR2 are ENHRY and SYGVKD. There are 14 residues in the CDR3. Here the CDR3 DNA reads TGTGCCAGCAGTTACGGGGTAGACAATTCACCCCTCCACTTT. Its translation is CASSYGVDNSPLHF.

This clonotype came up many times. The gene calls are TRBV7-9 and TRBJ1-2, with D maybe TRBD1 (6 bases). In germline, CDR1 is SEHNR, CDR2 FQNEAQ (reference sequence). The V gene lost 4 bases and the J gene lost 6 bases, with 15 bases spanning the gap. This CDR3 is 14 amino acids long. CDR3 in DNA: TGTGCCAGCAGCTCGTCCGGGACAATGGATGGCTACACCTTC. This codes for CASSSSGTMDGYTF.

This clonotype was counted a single time. The V and J genes are TRBV13 and TRBJ2-7, with 13 positions matching TRBD2. The CDR3 is 16 amino acids. Germline V lookup: CDR1 PRHDT, CDR2 FYEKMQ (reference sequence). Trimming took 5 bases from V and 6 from J; bases not matched to a gene: 10. The CDR3 loop reads CASSPPGLAGASEQYF. CDR3 in DNA: TGTGCCAGCAGCCCCCCCGGACTAGCGGGAGCAAGCGAGCAGTACTTC.

The chain employs TRBV25-1 and TRBJ1-6; 7 nucleotides align to TRBD1. The J segment lost 10 bases and the V segment lost 10 bases, leaving 13 bases of the junction unmatched. Germline CDR1 MGHDK, CDR2 SYGVNS. The CDR3 totals 14 residues. CDR3 sequence reads: CANRGDAGHSPLHF. CDR3 bases: TGTGCCAACAGGGGAGATGCAGGGCACTCACCCCTCCACTTT. Together with reference TRBV25-1 and TRBJ1-6, the CDR3 gives the full variable domain: EADIYQTPRYLVIGTGKKITLECSQTMGHDKMYWYQQDPGMELHLIHYSYGVNSTEKGDLSSESTVSRIRTEHFPLTLESARPSHTSQYLCANRGDAGHSPLHFGNGTRLTVT.

Many counts were recorded for this clonotype. The chain links TRBV24-1 to TRBJ1-1; TRBD1 matches 8 bases. The ends lost 3 bases at V and 1 base at J; junction bases unmatched: 3. The germline V gene encodes CDR1 KGHDR and CDR2 SFDVKD. This CDR3 spans 15 amino acids. Here the CDR3 reads CATSDPGTGNTEAFF. The DNA for the CDR3 is TGTGCCACCAGTGATCCTGGGACAGGGAACACTGAAGCTTTCTTT.

Notes on this clonotype: Lacking the conserved final phenylalanine or tryptophan, this CDR3 likely reflects a read error. The V gene is TRBV14, the J gene TRBJ2-5; D not certain. This CDR3 has 13 residues. Trimming took off 4 bases at V and 5 bases at J, with 11 bases between the two ends. Germline lookup yields CDR1 SGHDN and CDR2 FVKESK. This CDR3 is CASSPPDAETQYL. The CDR3 DNA follows: TGTGCCAGCAGCCCACCCGACGCCGAGACCCAGTACTTG.

This clonotype was seen many times. The chain recombines TRBV29-1 with TRBJ1-3; D unclear. Trimming took 2 bases from V and 2 from J, leaving 1 base between them. Germline V gene lookup returns CDR1 SQVTM and CDR2 ANQGSEA. The CDR3 contains 11 residues. The CDR3 loop is CSVETGNTIYF. In DNA, the CDR3 is TGCAGCGTTGAAACTGGAAACACCATATATTTT.

This clonotype was seen ten or more times. The chain uses TRBV10-3 and TRBJ2-7; no firm D call. V dropped 3 bases and J dropped 3 bases, with 3 bases sitting between them. From germline, CDR1 is ENHRY and CDR2 SYGVKD. The CDR3 covers 11 residues. The CDR3 DNA sequence: TGTGCCATCAGTGACAGCTACGAGCAGTACTTC. This gives the protein CAISDSYEQYF.

This chain joins TRBV7-9 and TRBJ2-7; 10 bases map to TRBD2. The germline CDR1 and CDR2 sequences are SEHNR and FQNEAQ (reference sequence). V shed 5 bases and J 5 bases; nucleotides not matched to a gene: 12. The CDR3 runs to 16 residues. For the CDR3, the DNA is TGTGCCAGCAGCCCGTTACTAGCGGGAACTTTCGACGAGCAGTACTTC. This codes for CASSPLLAGTFDEQYF.